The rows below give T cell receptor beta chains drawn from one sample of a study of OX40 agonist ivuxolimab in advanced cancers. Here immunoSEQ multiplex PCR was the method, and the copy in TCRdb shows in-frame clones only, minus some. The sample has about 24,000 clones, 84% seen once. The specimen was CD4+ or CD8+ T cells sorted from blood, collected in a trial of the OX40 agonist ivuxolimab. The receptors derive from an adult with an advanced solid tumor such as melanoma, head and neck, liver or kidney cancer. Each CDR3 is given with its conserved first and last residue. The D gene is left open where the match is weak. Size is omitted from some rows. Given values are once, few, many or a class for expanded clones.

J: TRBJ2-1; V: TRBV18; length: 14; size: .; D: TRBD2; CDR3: CASSRREAYNEQFF; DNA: TGTGCCAGCTCACGGCGGGAGGCCTACAATGAGCAGTTCTTC
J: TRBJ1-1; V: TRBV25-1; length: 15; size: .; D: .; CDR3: CASSEFGVGNTEAFF; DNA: TGTGCCAGCAGTGAATTCGGGGTCGGTAACACTGAAGCTTTCTTT
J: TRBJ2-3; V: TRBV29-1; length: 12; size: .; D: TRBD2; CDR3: CSASSGGDTQYF; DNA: TGCAGCGCCTCTAGCGGGGGAGATACGCAGTATTTT
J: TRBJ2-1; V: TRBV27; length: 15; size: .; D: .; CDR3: CASSFETSLPNEQFF; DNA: TGTGCCAGCAGTTTTGAAACTAGCTTACCGAATGAGCAGTTCTTC
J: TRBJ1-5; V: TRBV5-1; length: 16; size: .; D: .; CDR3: CASSLGTVDSNQPQHF; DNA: TGCGCCAGCAGCTTGGGGACAGTGGATAGCAATCAGCCCCAGCATTTT
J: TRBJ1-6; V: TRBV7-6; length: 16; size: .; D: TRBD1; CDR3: CASSGQEMSYNSPLHF; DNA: TGTGCCAGCAGTGGACAGGAAATGTCCTATAATTCACCCCTCCACTTT
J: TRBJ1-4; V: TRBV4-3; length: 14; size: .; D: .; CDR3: CASSEGILDEKLFF; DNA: TGCGCCAGCAGCGAAGGGATACTAGATGAAAAACTGTTTTTT
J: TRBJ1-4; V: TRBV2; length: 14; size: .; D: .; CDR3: CASSGTGRREKLFF; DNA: TGTGCCAGCAGTGGGACCGGGCGGAGGGAAAAACTGTTTTTT
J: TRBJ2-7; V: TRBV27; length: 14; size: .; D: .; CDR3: CASSLNQGPGEQYF; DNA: TGTGCCAGCAGTTTAAATCAGGGTCCAGGCGAGCAGTACTTC
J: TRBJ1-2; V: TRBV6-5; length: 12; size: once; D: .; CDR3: CASSYGGVGYTF; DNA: TGTGCCAGCAGTTATGGGGGGGTCGGCTACACCTTC
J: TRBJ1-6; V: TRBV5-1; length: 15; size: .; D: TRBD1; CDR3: CASSSIGQGDTPLHF; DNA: TGCGCCAGCAGCTCGATCGGACAGGGGGATACACCCCTCCACTTT
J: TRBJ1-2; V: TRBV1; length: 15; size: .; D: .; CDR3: CTSNRTGRLNYGYTF; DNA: TGCACCAGCAACCGGACCGGACGGCTAAACTATGGCTACACCTTC
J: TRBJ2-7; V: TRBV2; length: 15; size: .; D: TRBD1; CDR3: CASRNPGQGSHEQYF; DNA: TGTGCCAGCAGGAACCCGGGACAGGGATCCCACGAGCAGTACTTC
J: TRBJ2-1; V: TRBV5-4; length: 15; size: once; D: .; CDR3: CASSFPGSSYNEQFF; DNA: TGTGCCAGCAGCTTCCCGGGAAGCTCCTACAATGAGCAGTTCTTC
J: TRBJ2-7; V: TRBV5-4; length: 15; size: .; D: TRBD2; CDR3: CASSLEGGGTYEQYF; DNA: TGTGCCAGCAGCTTGGAGGGCGGGGGGACCTACGAGCAGTACTTC
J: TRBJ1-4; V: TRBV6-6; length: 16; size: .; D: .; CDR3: CASRDWGSPTNEKLFF; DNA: TGTGCCAGCAGGGACTGGGGGTCCCCAACTAATGAAAAACTGTTTTTT
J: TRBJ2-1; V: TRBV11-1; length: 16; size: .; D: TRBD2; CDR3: CASSEILAGALKEQFF; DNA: TGTGCCAGCAGCGAAATACTAGCGGGAGCCCTCAAGGAGCAGTTCTTC
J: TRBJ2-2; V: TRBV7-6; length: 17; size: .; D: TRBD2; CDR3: CASSLGGTSGHTGELFF; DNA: TGTGCCAGCAGCTTAGGGGGGACTAGCGGACACACCGGGGAGCTGTTTTTT
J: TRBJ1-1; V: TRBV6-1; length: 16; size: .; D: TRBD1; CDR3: CASSAGRGLGGAEAFF; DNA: TGTGCCAGCAGTGCCGGGAGGGGGCTTGGTGGGGCTGAAGCTTTCTTT
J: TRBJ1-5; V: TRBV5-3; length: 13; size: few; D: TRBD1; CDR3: CARSSTGAQPQHF; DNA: TGTGCCAGAAGCTCTACAGGGGCACAGCCCCAGCATTTT
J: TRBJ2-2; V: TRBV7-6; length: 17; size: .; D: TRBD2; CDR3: CASSLASGGPNTGELFF; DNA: TGTGCCAGCAGCTTAGCTAGCGGGGGACCGAACACCGGGGAGCTGTTTTTT
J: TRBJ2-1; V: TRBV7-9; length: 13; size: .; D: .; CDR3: CASSLEGSHEQFF; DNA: TGTGCCAGCAGCTTAGAGGGATCGCATGAGCAGTTCTTC
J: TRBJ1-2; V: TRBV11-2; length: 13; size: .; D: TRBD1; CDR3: CASSPGTGLVYTF; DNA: TGTGCCAGCAGCCCCGGGACAGGTCTTGTCTACACCTTC
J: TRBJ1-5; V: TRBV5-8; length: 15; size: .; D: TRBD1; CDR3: CASRPPGQGYQPQHF; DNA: TGTGCCAGCAGACCTCCGGGACAGGGATATCAGCCCCAGCATTTT
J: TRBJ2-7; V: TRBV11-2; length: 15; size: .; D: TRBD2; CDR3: CASSFQAGGSYEQYF; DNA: TGTGCCAGCAGCTTCCAAGCGGGGGGATCCTACGAGCAGTACTTC
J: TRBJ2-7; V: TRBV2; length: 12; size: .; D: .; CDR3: CASRRELYEQYF; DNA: TGTGCCAGCAGACGGGAACTATACGAGCAGTACTTC
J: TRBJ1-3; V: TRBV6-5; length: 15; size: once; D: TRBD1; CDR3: CASSTPQGAGNTIYF; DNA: TGTGCCAGCAGCACCCCACAGGGGGCTGGAAACACCATATATTTT